This entry is about one T cell receptor beta chain. Its antigen remains unknown. The CDR3 has 15 amino acids. Germline loops: CDR1 SGHVS, CDR2 FNYEAQ. Trimming cost V 5 bases and J 4 bases; bases outside gene matches: 7. TCRdb's table, derived via immunoSEQ multiplex PCR, lists solely in-frame clones and lacks some. The sample lists about 55,000 clones, 70% to 85% occurring once. This sample is part of a study of T cell responses to AZD1222 COVID-19 vaccine. Study findings and constraints: Increased Spike-specific TCR breadth and depth were observed after two AZD1222 doses. Donors, mostly white British, included more females; clonal diversity was possibly underestimated.

This specimen was peripheral blood, taken on day 0 of AZD1222 vaccination. The rearrangement joins TRBV7-6 to TRBJ2-1; 8 positions match TRBD1. The origin of this receptor is an adult in good health. The CDR3 DNA sequence: TGTGCCAGCAGCCCCCAGACAGGGGTTTACAATGAGCAGTTCTTC. Its translation: CASSPQTGVYNEQFF.